Each of the 23 T cell receptor beta chains below was sequenced from the same sample in a study of cytomegalovirus exposure and HLA in healthy donors. Use of 60 Vbeta and 13 Jbeta primers characterized the PCR. Sequencing used immunoSEQ multiplex PCR; TCRdb keeps in-frame clones, though not all of them. The listing records about 20,000 clones. Specimen: PBMCs. These receptors were obtained from a man aged 60 to 69 in good health and CMV-seropositive.

The chain is built from TRBV4-1 and TRBJ2-7, with 9 bases fitting TRBD2. Trimming at V came to 1 base and at J to 2 bases, leaving 9 bases not matched to a gene. Germline V lookup: CDR1 MGHRA, CDR2 YSYEKL. The CDR3 spans 17 residues. The CDR3 here is CASSQASTSGNTYEQYF. The CDR3, as DNA: TGCGCCAGCAGCCAAGCTTCGACTAGCGGCAATACCTACGAGCAGTACTTC.

This chain uses TRBV7-9 with TRBJ2-3; D remains ambiguous. The CDR3 is 15 amino acids. Germline loops: CDR1 SEHNR, CDR2 FQNEAQ (reference sequence). Trimming removed 5 bases from V and 4 bases from J, with 16 bases in between. The CDR3 is CASSVRQVFPDTQYF. CDR3 nucleotides: TGTGCCAGCAGCGTTAGGCAGGTGTTCCCAGATACGCAGTATTTT. The full variable domain, completed using reference TRBV7-9 and TRBJ2-3, is DTGVSQNPRHKITKRGQNVTFRCDPISEHNRLYWYRQTLGQGPEFLTYFQNEAQLEKSRLLSDRFSAERPKGSFSTLEIQRTEQGDSAMYLCASSVRQVFPDTQYFGPGTRLTVL.

V usage is TRBV5-1 and J usage is TRBJ2-7; 8 positions agree with TRBD1. The germline V gene encodes CDR1 SGHRS and CDR2 YFSETQ. With V trimmed by 6 bases and J by 0 bases, 8 bases remained unmatched. The CDR3 extends over 15 amino acids. CDR3 loop: CASTSGGTGSYEQYF. Written as DNA, the CDR3 is TGCGCCAGCACCTCGGGCGGGACAGGCTCCTACGAGCAGTACTTC.

This rearrangement joins TRBV18 to TRBJ1-1, with a tentative D call TRBD1 (6 bases). This CDR3 is 13 amino acids long. In germline, CDR1 is KGHSH, CDR2 LQKENI. The V end was cut by 8 bases, the J end by 5 bases, with 15 bases between. The CDR3 DNA reads as TGTGCCAGCCTCACCGGGGGGCGGACTGAAGCTTTCTTT. This codes for CASLTGGRTEAFF.

V gene TRBV5-1 combines with J gene TRBJ2-5; no definite D call. Germline V gene sequence: CDR1 SGHRS, CDR2 YFSETQ. The CDR3 has 13 residues. V was cut by 3 bases and J by 5 bases, with 11 bases left in between. The CDR3 loop reads CASSSGSTETQYF. The CDR3 DNA follows: TGCGCCAGCAGCTCGGGTAGTACGGAGACCCAGTACTTC.

The chain links TRBV5-4 to TRBJ1-3; D is perhaps TRBD1 (5 bases). Trimming took off 4 bases at V and 3 bases at J, with 11 bases between the two ends. CDR1 is SGHNT, CDR2 YYREEE, per germline (reference sequence). The CDR3 loop spans 14 amino acids. This chain's CDR3 is CASSGGRDGNTIYF. DNA of the CDR3: TGTGCCAGCAGCGGGGGGAGGGATGGAAACACCATATATTTT.

The rearrangement uses TRBV7-2 and TRBJ1-2, with D perhaps matching TRBD1 (5 bases). CDR1 and CDR2 (germline): SGHTA, FQGNSA. The ends were cut back, 0 bases at V and 3 bases at J, with 8 bases in the middle. This CDR3 contains 14 residues. The CDR3 nucleotides are TGTGCCAGCAGCTTAGCGAAAGGGGACTATGGCTACACCTTC. Its protein product is CASSLAKGDYGYTF.

The V and J genes are TRBV5-6 and TRBJ2-4; D ambiguous. The germline gives CDR1 SGHDT, CDR2 YYEEEE. The CDR3 runs to 16 residues. V dropped 2 bases and J dropped 0 bases, with 12 bases sitting between them. DNA of the CDR3: TGTGCCAGCAGCTTATTGAGCCATGTAGCCAAAAACATTCAGTACTTC. Translation gives CASSLLSHVAKNIQYF.

The chain has TRBV6-5 and TRBJ2-2; D remains unclear. This CDR3 has 12 amino acids. The V gene's germline CDR1 is MNHEY and CDR2 SVGAGI. V was cut by 7 bases and J by 6 bases, with 9 bases left in between. The CDR3 sequence is CASKELAGELFF. For the CDR3, the DNA is TGTGCCAGCAAAGAGCTAGCCGGGGAGCTGTTTTTT.

The V gene is TRBV7-9, the J gene TRBJ1-2; no definite D call. The germline gives CDR1 SEHNR, CDR2 FQNEAQ (reference sequence). V lost 3 bases and J 3 bases, leaving 14 bases between the germline ends. The length of the CDR3 is 15 residues. The CDR3 loop reads CASSFGSRRYYGYTF. The CDR3 DNA follows: TGTGCCAGCAGCTTCGGTAGCAGAAGATACTATGGCTACACCTTC. Based on the CDR3 plus reference TRBV7-9 and TRBJ1-2, the full variable domain is DTGVSQNPRHKITKRGQNVTFRCDPISEHNRLYWYRQTLGQGPEFLTYFQNEAQLEKSRLLSDRFSAERPKGSFSTLEIQRTEQGDSAMYLCASSFGSRRYYGYTFGSGTRLTVV.

The J gene is TRBJ2-3, the V gene TRBV5-4; D unclear. Germline V gives CDR1 SGHNT, CDR2 YYREEE (reference sequence). The CDR3 covers 16 residues. V dropped 0 bases and J dropped 2 bases, with 13 bases sitting between them. CDR3 residues: CASSLGEARNTDTQYF. In DNA form, the CDR3 reads TGTGCCAGCAGCTTGGGAGAGGCGCGTAACACAGATACGCAGTATTTT. Filled out from reference TRBV5-4 and TRBJ2-3, the complete variable domain reads ETGVTQSPTHLIKTRGQQVTLRCSSQSGHNTVSWYQQALGQGPQFIFQYYREEENGRGNFPPRFSGLQFPNYSSELNVNALELDDSALYLCASSLGEARNTDTQYFGPGTRLTVL.

The V call is TRBV7-2, the J call TRBJ2-7, with 7 bases matching TRBD2. Germline CDR1 SGHTA, CDR2 FQGNSA. With 1 base clipped from V and 4 bases from J, the junction kept 4 bases outside the gene matches. The CDR3 extends over 14 amino acids. As DNA, the CDR3 is TGTGCCAGCAGCTTAGAGCGGGGTGGGTACGAGCAGTACTTC. It yields the protein CASSLERGGYEQYF.

V and J are TRBV27 and TRBJ1-2, with TRBD1 matching over 11 bases. V shed 6 bases and J 5 bases; nucleotides not matched to a gene: 8. This CDR3 has 15 residues. Germline V gives CDR1 MNHEY, CDR2 SMNVEV (reference sequence). The CDR3 DNA is TGTGCCAGCAGACCCCTGGGGACAGGGGGTTATGGCTACACCTTC. This sequence encodes CASRPLGTGGYGYTF.

This rearrangement joins TRBV27 to TRBJ2-3; 7 bases line up with TRBD2. V lost 4 bases and J lost 2; bases outside the gene matches: 3. Germline CDR1 reads MNHEY; CDR2 reads SMNVEV (reference sequence). This CDR3 contains 14 residues. DNA of the CDR3: TGTGCCAGCAGTTGGGGGGGTACCACAGATACGCAGTATTTT. This translates into CASSWGGTTDTQYF.

The chain carries TRBV29-1 and TRBJ1-1; a possible D gene is TRBD1 (6 bases). Trimming took off 4 bases at V and 2 bases at J, with 8 bases between the two ends. Germline V CDR1 and CDR2: SQVTM, ANQGSEA. The CDR3 totals 12 residues. CDR3 DNA: TGCAGCGTTGCCAGGGGAAACACTGAAGCTTTCTTT. This translates into CSVARGNTEAFF.

V gene TRBV5-1 combines with J gene TRBJ1-1; TRBD1 matches 10 bases. This CDR3 is built from 15 residues. CDR1 and CDR2 (germline): SGHRS, YFSETQ. Trimming removed 1 base from V and 4 bases from J; junction bases left unmatched: 4. The CDR3 coding sequence is TGCGCCAGCAGCTTGACCGGGACAGGGGCCACTGAAGCTTTCTTT. It translates to CASSLTGTGATEAFF. Drawing the rest from reference TRBV5-1 and TRBJ1-1, the complete variable domain is KAGVTQTPRYLIKTRGQQVTLSCSPISGHRSVSWYQQTPGQGLQFLFEYFSETQRNKGNFPGRFSGRQFSNSRSEMNVSTLELGDSALYLCASSLTGTGATEAFFGQGTRLTVV.

The chain combines TRBV7-6 with TRBJ2-7, with TRBD2 identical over 7 bases. Losses at the gene ends were 1 base for V and 0 bases for J; bases not matched to a gene: 3. The CDR3 has 15 amino acids. CDR1 is SGHVS and CDR2 is FNYEAQ in the germline V gene. The CDR3 sequence: CASSLGGGSSYEQYF. The CDR3, as DNA: TGTGCCAGCAGCTTAGGAGGCGGGAGCTCCTACGAGCAGTACTTC.

This rearrangement joins TRBV6-5 to TRBJ2-3, with 9 bases fitting TRBD1. Germline V CDR1 and CDR2: MNHEY, SVGAGI. This CDR3 comprises 15 residues. Trimming at V came to 6 bases and at J to 5 bases, leaving 9 bases not matched to a gene. The CDR3 DNA reads TGTGCCAGCAGCCGTACAGGGGGCCGGATAGATACGCAGTATTTT. This translates into CASSRTGGRIDTQYF.

Remarks on this clone: This sample also contains other DNA sequences that code for the same CDR3. The chain uses TRBV5-1 and TRBJ1-5; 9 nucleotides agree with TRBD1. The CDR3 runs 14 residues. From germline, CDR1 is SGHRS and CDR2 YFSETQ. The J segment lost 5 bases and the V segment lost 4 bases, leaving 4 bases of the junction unmatched. CDR3 sequence reads: CASSPRQGDQPQHF. In nucleotides, the CDR3 is TGCGCCAGCAGCCCGCGACAGGGGGATCAGCCCCAGCATTTT.

This chain links TRBV4-1 with TRBJ1-1; D gene ambiguous. Trimming pared 3 bases from V and 0 bases from J, leaving 11 bases between. The CDR3 covers 15 residues. Germline assignment: CDR1 MGHRA and CDR2 YSYEKL. CDR3 nucleotides: TGCGCCAGCAGCCAGGAGGTGGCCCTGAACACTGAAGCTTTCTTT. It yields the protein CASSQEVALNTEAFF.

The chain uses TRBV9 and TRBJ2-1; 7 positions agree with TRBD2. This CDR3 is built from 18 residues. Trimming at V came to 3 bases and at J to 4 bases, leaving 16 bases not matched to a gene. Germline-derived CDR1 and CDR2 are SGDLS and YYNGEE. CDR3 sequence: CASSAPRISSGPYNEQFF. The DNA for the CDR3 is TGTGCCAGCAGCGCGCCCCGTATTTCTAGCGGACCTTACAATGAGCAGTTCTTC. The full variable domain, completed using reference TRBV9 and TRBJ2-1, is DSGVTQTPKHLITATGQRVTLRCSPRSGDLSVYWYQQSLDQGLQFLIQYYNGEERAKGNILERFSAQQFPDLHSELNLSSLELGDSALYFCASSAPRISSGPYNEQFFGPGTRLTVL.

This chain joins TRBV7-8 and TRBJ2-7; 8 bases fit TRBD1. Trimming took 0 bases from V and 3 from J; bases not matched to a gene: 4. Germline V gene data show CDR1 as SGHVS and CDR2 as FQNEAQ. The CDR3 is 15 amino acids. The CDR3 nucleotides are TGTGCCAGCAGCTTAGCGGGGACAGGCAACTACGAGCAGTACTTC. It specifies CASSLAGTGNYEQYF. Full variable domain (rest looked up from reference TRBV7-8 and TRBJ2-7): GAGVSQSPRYKVAKRGQDVALRCDPISGHVSLFWYQQALGQGPEFLTYFQNEAQLDKSGLPSDRFFAERPEGSVSTLKIQRTQQEDSAVYLCASSLAGTGNYEQYFGPGTRLTVT.

V is TRBV5-4 and J is TRBJ1-3; 10 bases line up with TRBD1. Per the germline V gene, CDR1 is SGHNT and CDR2 is YYREEE (reference sequence). This CDR3 is built from 14 residues. V was pared by 2 bases and J by 9 bases, with 5 bases of the junction left unmatched. CDR3 bases: TGTGCCAGCAGCTTAGGTTGGGACAGGGGCACCATATATTTT. Translated, it gives CASSLGWDRGTIYF.